One and the same sample provided the 12 T cell receptor beta chains below, sequenced in a study of CD4 T cells in relation to SARS-CoV-2 and coronaviruses. The antigens of these receptors remain unknown. The method was immunoSEQ multiplex PCR; TCRdb's version includes in-frame clones alone and lacks a portion of them. The sample holds roughly 38,000 clones, approximately 87% seen once. Material: naive CD4+ T cells from PBMCs, cultured in vitro. Subset defined: naive CD4+ T cells isolated by negative enrichment. The source of these receptors is an adult with COVID-19.

The V call is TRBV6-6, the J call TRBJ2-5, with TRBD2 matching 13 bases. J was trimmed by 5 bases and V by 5 bases; bases with no gene match: 2. Germline CDR1 is MNHNY and CDR2 is SVGAGI (reference sequence). This CDR3 contains 14 residues. The CDR3 nucleotides are TGTGCCAGCAGTAGACTAGCGGGAGGTGAGACCCAGTACTTC. Translation: CASSRLAGGETQYF.

The table lists this clone with a count of one. This chain connects TRBV14 to TRBJ2-7; D ambiguous. V dropped 3 bases and J dropped 0 bases, with 12 bases sitting between them. This CDR3 contains 15 residues. Germline V gene sequence: CDR1 SGHDN, CDR2 FVKESK. The CDR3 loop is CASSQDPETSYEQYF. CDR3 nucleotides: TGTGCCAGCAGCCAGGACCCGGAGACCTCCTACGAGCAGTACTTC.

The J gene is TRBJ2-3, the V gene TRBV11-2, with D tentatively TRBD1 (5 bases). The germline V gene encodes CDR1 SGHAT and CDR2 FQNNGV. V gave up 1 base and J gave up 1 base, with 9 bases separating them. The CDR3 totals 15 residues. The CDR3 DNA reads as TGTGCCAGCAGCTTAGGTCAGGGCGGCACAGATACGCAGTATTTT. Its protein product is CASSLGQGGTDTQYF.

CDR3 residues: CATSDSSLSSYNEQFF. The CDR3 DNA follows: TGTGCCACCAGTGATTCGTCCCTGAGCTCCTACAATGAGCAGTTCTTC. The chain links TRBV24-1 to TRBJ2-1; D gene uncertain. Between the trimmed V and J ends, which lost 2 bases and 0 bases, there was a span of 10 bases. The germline gives CDR1 KGHDR, CDR2 SFDVKD. The CDR3 covers 16 residues.

V usage is TRBV4-1 and J usage is TRBJ2-1, with 10 bases lining up with TRBD2. The CDR3 consists of 16 residues. V shed 2 bases, J shed 8 bases, and the junction held 9 bases outside the gene matches. Germline V CDR1 and CDR2: MGHRA, YSYEKL. The CDR3 DNA reads TGCGCCAGCAGCCAACTGGTACTAGCGGGGAGGTATGAGCAGTTCTTC. It translates to CASSQLVLAGRYEQFF.

This chain links TRBV7-9 with TRBJ2-1; tentative D call: TRBD2 (7 bases). Trimming removed 3 bases from V and 0 bases from J, with 12 bases in between. This CDR3 region has 16 residues. Germline V gives CDR1 SEHNR, CDR2 FQNEAQ (reference sequence). This chain's CDR3 is CASSLEGGGSYNEQFF. The CDR3 nucleotides read TGTGCCAGCAGCTTGGAAGGGGGGGGCTCCTACAATGAGCAGTTCTTC.

V gene TRBV2 combines with J gene TRBJ1-1; tentatively, D is TRBD1 (5 bases). The V and J ends lost 6 bases and 1 base respectively, with 18 bases between them. This CDR3 has 16 amino acids. CDR1 SNHLY and CDR2 FYNNEI come from the germline V gene. The CDR3 DNA reads TGTGCCAGCAGACGAGGAACCGGGACGGGGAACACTGAAGCTTTCTTT. It yields the protein CASRRGTGTGNTEAFF. Looking up the rest from reference TRBV2 and TRBJ1-1 gives the full variable domain: EPEVTQTPSHQVTQMGQEVILRCVPISNHLYFYWYRQILGQKVEFLVSFYNNEISEKSEIFDDQFSVERPDGSNFTLKIRSTKLEDSAMYFCASRRGTGTGNTEAFFGQGTRLTVV.

This clone was seen a single time. The chain uses TRBV6-5 and TRBJ1-2, with D uncertain. Germline CDR1 and CDR2: MNHEY and SVGAGI. The V gene lost 3 bases and the J gene lost 8 bases, with 7 bases spanning the gap. This CDR3 contains 11 residues. The CDR3 loop is CASSYGGGYTF. The CDR3 DNA reads as TGTGCCAGCAGTTATGGAGGGGGCTACACCTTC.

The V and J genes are TRBV5-1 and TRBJ2-2; 10 bases agree with TRBD2. J gave up 5 bases and V 0 bases, and 10 bases lay outside the gene matches. Per germline, CDR1 SGHRS and CDR2 YFSETQ. The CDR3 runs 18 residues. CDR3 nucleotides: TGCGCCAGCAGCTTGGATTCCCTAGCGGGAGTTGGAACCGGGGAGCTGTTTTTT. This codes for CASSLDSLAGVGTGELFF.

J is TRBJ2-5 and V is TRBV10-3; 13 bases align to TRBD2. CDR1 ENHRY and CDR2 SYGVKD come from the germline V gene. There are 18 residues in the CDR3. V shed 4 bases, J shed 3 bases, and the junction held 11 bases outside the gene matches. The CDR3 loop reads CAISAQLTSGRAEETQYF. The CDR3 DNA follows: TGTGCCATCAGTGCCCAACTTACTAGCGGGAGGGCCGAAGAGACCCAGTACTTC.

The chain links TRBV4-1 to TRBJ1-2; D gene unclear. Looked up from germline, CDR1 is MGHRA and CDR2 is YSYEKL. The CDR3 contains 12 residues. V was shortened by 0 bases and J by 4 bases, with 3 bases between the two germline ends. The DNA of the CDR3 is TGCGCCAGCAGCCAAGATTCCTATGGCTACACCTTC. It specifies CASSQDSYGYTF.

The gene calls are TRBV29-1 and TRBJ2-2; either TRBD1 or TRBD2 may supply D (5 bases each). The CDR3 has 13 residues. The germline V and J ends were trimmed by 0 bases and 6 bases, with 8 bases remaining between them. Germline CDR1 reads SQVTM; CDR2 reads ANQGSEA. The CDR3 DNA is TGCAGCGTTGAAGATAGAGGGGCCGGGGAGCTGTTTTTT. This encodes CSVEDRGAGELFF.